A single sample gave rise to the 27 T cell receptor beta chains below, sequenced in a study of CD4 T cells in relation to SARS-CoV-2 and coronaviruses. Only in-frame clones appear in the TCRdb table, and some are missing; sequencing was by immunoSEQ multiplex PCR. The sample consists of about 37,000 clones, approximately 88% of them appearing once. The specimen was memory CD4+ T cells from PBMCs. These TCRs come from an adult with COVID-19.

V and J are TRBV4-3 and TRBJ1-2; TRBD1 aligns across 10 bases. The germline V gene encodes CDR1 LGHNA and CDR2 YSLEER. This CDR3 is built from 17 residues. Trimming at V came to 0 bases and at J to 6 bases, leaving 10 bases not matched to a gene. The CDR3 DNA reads TGCGCCAGCAGCCAAGATCCCATTCCGACAGGGGGCGATGGCTACACCTTC. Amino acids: CASSQDPIPTGGDGYTF.

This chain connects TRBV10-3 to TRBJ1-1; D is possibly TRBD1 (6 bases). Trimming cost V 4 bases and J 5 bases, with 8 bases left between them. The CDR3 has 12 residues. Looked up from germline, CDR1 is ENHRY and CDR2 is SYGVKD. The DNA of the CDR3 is TGTGCCATCAGTGGGACAGAAACTGAAGCTTTCTTT. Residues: CAISGTETEAFF.

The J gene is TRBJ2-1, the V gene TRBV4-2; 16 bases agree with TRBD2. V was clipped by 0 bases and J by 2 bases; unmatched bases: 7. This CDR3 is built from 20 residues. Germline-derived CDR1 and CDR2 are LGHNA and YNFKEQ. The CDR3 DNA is TGTGCCAGCAGCCAAGATTGGGGGACTAGCGGGGGGGCGCCCTACAATGAGCAGTTCTTC. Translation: CASSQDWGTSGGAPYNEQFF.

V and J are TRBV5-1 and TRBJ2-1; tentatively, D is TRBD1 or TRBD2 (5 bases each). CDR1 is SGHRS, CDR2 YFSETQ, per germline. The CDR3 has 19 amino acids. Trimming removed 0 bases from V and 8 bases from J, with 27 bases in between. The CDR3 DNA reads TGCGCCAGCAGCTTGGGTCGGATAGGGGCAGGGCCCTTGGGGGATGAGCAGTTCTTC. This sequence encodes CASSLGRIGAGPLGDEQFF.

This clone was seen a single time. In DNA form, the CDR3 reads TGTGCCAGCAGTTACGGGCAGCCGAGCTCCTACAATGAGCAGTTCTTC. This codes for CASSYGQPSSYNEQFF. The chain uses TRBV6-5 and TRBJ2-1; D is unresolved. The germline gives CDR1 MNHEY, CDR2 SVGAGI. The V and J ends lost 2 bases and 0 bases respectively, with 11 bases between them. The CDR3 totals 16 residues.

DNA for the CDR3: TGTGCCAGCAGTGGTGTGGGGCGGGGGGGCATTGAGCAGTTCTTC. It specifies CASSGVGRGGIEQFF. J is TRBJ2-1 and V is TRBV2, with 9 bases matching TRBD2. The CDR3 spans 15 residues. The V gene end was trimmed by 4 bases and the J gene end by 9 bases; junction bases not matched to a gene: 10. Germline assignment: CDR1 SNHLY and CDR2 FYNNEI.

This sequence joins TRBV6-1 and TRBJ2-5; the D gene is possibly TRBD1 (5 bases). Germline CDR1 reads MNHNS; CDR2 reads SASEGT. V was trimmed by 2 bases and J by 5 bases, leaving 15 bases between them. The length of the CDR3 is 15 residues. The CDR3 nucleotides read TGTGCCAGCAGTGAAAAGGCAGGGAAGGTGGAGACCCAGTACTTC. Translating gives CASSEKAGKVETQYF.

DNA of the CDR3: TGTGCCAGCAGCAACTCCGGGACAGGGGATTCACCCCTCCACTTT. Its protein product is CASSNSGTGDSPLHF. The chain joins TRBV21-1 to TRBJ1-6; the D call in the table, TRBD1, was not verified against the DNA. TRBV21-1 constitutes a pseudogene. The CDR3 is 15 amino acids.

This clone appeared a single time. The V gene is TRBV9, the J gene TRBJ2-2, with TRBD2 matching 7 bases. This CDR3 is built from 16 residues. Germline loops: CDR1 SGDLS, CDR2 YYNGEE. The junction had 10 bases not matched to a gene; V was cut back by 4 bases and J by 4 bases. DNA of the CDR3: TGTGCCAGCAGCCCCCTCGGGGGGAAGCCCACCGGGGAGCTGTTTTTT. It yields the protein CASSPLGGKPTGELFF.

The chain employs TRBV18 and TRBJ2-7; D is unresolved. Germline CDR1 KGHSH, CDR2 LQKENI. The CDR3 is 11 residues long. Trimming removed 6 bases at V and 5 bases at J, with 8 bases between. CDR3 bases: TGTGCCAGCTCTTCCCAGGACGAGCAGTACTTC. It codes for CASSSQDEQYF.

DNA for the CDR3: TGTGCCAGCAGCTTCCGGGACAATTATTTCGGGGAGCTGTTTTTT. Its protein product is CASSFRDNYFGELFF. The chain combines TRBV5-6 with TRBJ2-2; possibly TRBD1 for D (6 bases). The V gene's germline CDR1 is SGHDT and CDR2 YYEEEE. The CDR3 is 15 amino acids. V lost 2 bases, J lost 7 bases, and 15 bases lay in between. Based on the CDR3 plus reference TRBV5-6 and TRBJ2-2, the full variable domain is DAGVTQSPTHLIKTRGQQVTLRCSPKSGHDTVSWYQQALGQGPQFIFQYYEEEERQRGNFPDRFSGHQFPNYSSELNVNALLLGDSALYLCASSFRDNYFGELFFGEGSRLTVL.

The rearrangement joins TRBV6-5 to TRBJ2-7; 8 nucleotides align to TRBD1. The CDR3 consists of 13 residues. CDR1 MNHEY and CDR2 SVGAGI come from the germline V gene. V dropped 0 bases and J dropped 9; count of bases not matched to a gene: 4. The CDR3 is CASSYSRQGPQYF. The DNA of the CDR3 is TGTGCCAGCAGTTACTCGAGACAGGGGCCGCAGTACTTC.

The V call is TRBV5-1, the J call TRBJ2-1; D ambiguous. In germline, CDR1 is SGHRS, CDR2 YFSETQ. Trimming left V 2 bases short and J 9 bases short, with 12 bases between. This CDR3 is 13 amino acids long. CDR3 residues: CASSLATAGEQFF. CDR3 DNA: TGCGCCAGCAGCTTAGCAACCGCCGGTGAGCAGTTCTTC.

DNA for the CDR3: TGTGCCAGCGCGGGGTTTAACACCGGGGAGCTGTTTTTT. As protein: CASAGFNTGELFF. The chain joins TRBV12-3 or TRBV12-4 to TRBJ2-2; tentative D call: TRBD2 (6 bases). The CDR3 has 13 residues. Trimming shortened V by 8 bases and J by 2 bases, and 9 bases separated the two germline ends.

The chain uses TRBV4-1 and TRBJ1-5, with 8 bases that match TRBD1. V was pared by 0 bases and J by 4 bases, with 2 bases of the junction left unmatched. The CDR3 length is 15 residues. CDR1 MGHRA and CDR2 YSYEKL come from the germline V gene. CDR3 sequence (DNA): TGCGCCAGCAGCCAAGACCACAGGGGGAATCAGCCCCAGCATTTT. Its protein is CASSQDHRGNQPQHF.

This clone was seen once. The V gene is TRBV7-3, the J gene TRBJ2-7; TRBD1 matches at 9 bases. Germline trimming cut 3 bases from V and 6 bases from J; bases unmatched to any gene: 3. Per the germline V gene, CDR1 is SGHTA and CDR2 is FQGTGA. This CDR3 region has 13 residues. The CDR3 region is CASSFGTGSEQYF. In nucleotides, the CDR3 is TGTGCCAGCAGCTTCGGGACAGGGAGCGAGCAGTACTTC. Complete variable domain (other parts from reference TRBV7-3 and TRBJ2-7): GAGVSQTPSNKVTEKGKYVELRCDPISGHTALYWYRQSLGQGPEFLIYFQGTGAADDSGLPNDRFFAVRPEGSVSTLKIQRTERGDSAVYLCASSFGTGSEQYFGPGTRLTVT.

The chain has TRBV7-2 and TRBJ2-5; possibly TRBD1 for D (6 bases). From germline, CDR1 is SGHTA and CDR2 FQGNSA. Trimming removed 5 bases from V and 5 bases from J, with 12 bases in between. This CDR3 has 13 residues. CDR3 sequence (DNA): TGTGCCAGCAGCCGTTACAGGGAGGAGACCCAGTACTTC. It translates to CASSRYREETQYF.

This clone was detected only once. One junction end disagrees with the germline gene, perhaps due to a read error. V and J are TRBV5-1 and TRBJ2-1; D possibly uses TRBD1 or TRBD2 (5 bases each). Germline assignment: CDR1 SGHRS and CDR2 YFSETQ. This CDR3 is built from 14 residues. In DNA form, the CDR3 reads TGCGCCAGCAGCCCCTGGGACGCTGGCAATCAGCAGTTCTTC. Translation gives CASSPWDAGNQQFF.

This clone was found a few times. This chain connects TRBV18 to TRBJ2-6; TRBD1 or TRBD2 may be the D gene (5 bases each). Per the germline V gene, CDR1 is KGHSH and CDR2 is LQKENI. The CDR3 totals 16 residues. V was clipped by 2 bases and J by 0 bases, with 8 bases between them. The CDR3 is CASSPRDLSGANVLTF. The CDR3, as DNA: TGTGCCAGCTCACCAAGGGACCTCTCTGGGGCCAACGTCCTGACTTTC.

The CDR3 region has the DNA TGTGCCAGCAGATACGGACAGGGGGCGAGAGAGACCCAGTACTTC. Its translation: CASRYGQGARETQYF. The chain joins TRBV25-1 to TRBJ2-5; 11 bases fit TRBD1. In germline, CDR1 is MGHDK, CDR2 SYGVNS. The CDR3 is 15 residues long. V shed 6 bases, J shed 4 bases, and the junction held 7 bases outside the gene matches. Supplemented by reference TRBV25-1 and TRBJ2-5, the full variable domain reads EADIYQTPRYLVIGTGKKITLECSQTMGHDKMYWYQQDPGMELHLIHYSYGVNSTEKGDLSSESTVSRIRTEHFPLTLESARPSHTSQYLCASRYGQGARETQYFGPGTRLLVL.

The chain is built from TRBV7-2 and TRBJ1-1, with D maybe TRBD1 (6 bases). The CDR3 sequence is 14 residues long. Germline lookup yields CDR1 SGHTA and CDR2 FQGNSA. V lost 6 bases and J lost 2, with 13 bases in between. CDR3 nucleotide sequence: TGTGCCAGCAGTAACAGGGCCCGCAACACTGAAGCTTTCTTT. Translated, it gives CASSNRARNTEAFF.

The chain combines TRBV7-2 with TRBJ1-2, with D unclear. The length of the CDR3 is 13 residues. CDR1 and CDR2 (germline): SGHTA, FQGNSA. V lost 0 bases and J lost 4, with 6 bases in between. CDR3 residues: CASSLAGSYGYTF. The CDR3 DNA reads TGTGCCAGCAGCTTAGCGGGGAGCTATGGCTACACCTTC.

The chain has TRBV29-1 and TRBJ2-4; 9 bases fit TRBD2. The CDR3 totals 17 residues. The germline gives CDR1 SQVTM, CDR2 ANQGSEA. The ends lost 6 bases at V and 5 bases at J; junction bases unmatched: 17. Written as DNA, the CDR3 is TGCAGCGTGCGGGGGGGGCCACGTAAAGGGGGAGAAAACATTCAGTACTTC. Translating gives CSVRGGPRKGGENIQYF.

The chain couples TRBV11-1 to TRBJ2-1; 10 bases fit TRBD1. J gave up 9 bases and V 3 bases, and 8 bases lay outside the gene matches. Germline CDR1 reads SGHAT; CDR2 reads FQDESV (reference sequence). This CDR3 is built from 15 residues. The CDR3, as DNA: TGTGCCAGCAGCTTCACGGGACAGGGGCTTGGTGAGCAGTTCTTC. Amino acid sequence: CASSFTGQGLGEQFF.

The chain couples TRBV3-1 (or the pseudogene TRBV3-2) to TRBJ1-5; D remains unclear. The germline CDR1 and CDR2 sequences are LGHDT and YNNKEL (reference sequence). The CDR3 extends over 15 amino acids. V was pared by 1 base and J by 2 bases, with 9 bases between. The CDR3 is CASSQGGRRNQPQHF. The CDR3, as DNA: TGTGCCAGCAGCCAAGGGGGTCGGCGCAATCAGCCCCAGCATTTT.

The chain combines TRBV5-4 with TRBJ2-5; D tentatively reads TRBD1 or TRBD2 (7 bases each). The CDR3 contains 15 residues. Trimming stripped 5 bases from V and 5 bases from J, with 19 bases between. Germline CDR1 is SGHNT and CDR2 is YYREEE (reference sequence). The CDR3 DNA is TGTGCCAGCAGGCCCCAGGGGGGGGGCGCGGAGACCCAGTACTTC. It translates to CASRPQGGGAETQYF.

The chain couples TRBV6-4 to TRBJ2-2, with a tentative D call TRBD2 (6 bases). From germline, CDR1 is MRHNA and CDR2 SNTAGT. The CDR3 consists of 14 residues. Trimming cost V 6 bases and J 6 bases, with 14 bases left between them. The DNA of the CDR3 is TGTGCCAGCAGCTCGCTAGGAGGGCCCGGGGAGCTGTTTTTT. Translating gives CASSSLGGPGELFF.